This TCR beta chain derives from a study of naive and memory T cell subsets (TCRdb year 2017). At the level of the whole study: Sorted naive and memory T cell subsets from peripheral blood were analyzed in the study using a UMI-based, open-source pipeline for TCR alpha and beta sequencing. RNA was DNase-treated and reverse transcribed with TCR constant-region primers, mostly using SuperScript III. The functional CMV T cell responses agreed completely with IgG serology results. Summary of the overall study and its limitations: Once error correction was done, more than 90% of naive TCR sequences showed up just once, which made the naive abundance distributions much steeper than those of the memory subsets. The repertoire findings for the naive and memory subsets could not be validated against a ground truth because none was available. RNA-based TCR counts may be influenced by expression changes linked to T cell activation and differentiation. In both CD4 and CD8 cells, going from naive through CM, EM and EMRA, the Gini index went up while Shannon and inverse Simpson diversity went down. A clonotype was defined as a single alpha or beta chain sequence rather than as a paired alpha/beta receptor. The abundance of TCRs followed a power law with an exponent that differed between naive and memory subsets yet stayed consistent across the three individuals.

Library construction relied on UMI-ligation and nested PCR. An equimolar mix of two oligonucleotides covering both TRBC1 and TRBC2 was used as the beta constant-region primer. Four rounds of PCR, combining the SP2 primer with nested alpha and beta constant-region primers, were used to amplify the ligated cDNA. A single-stranded oligonucleotide bearing the SP2 primer plus a 12-nucleotide UMI was ligated onto the 3' end of the cDNA by T4 RNA ligase 1. The ligation reaction was incubated at 16°C for about 20-24 hours. To avoid over-amplification, PCR2 was usually performed as a SYBR Green qPCR and halted once a predetermined threshold was reached. Every purification after the first one was done using Agencourt AMPure XP magnetic beads. Libraries were quantified by Qubit and checked on a TapeStation, with a main peak expected near 650 bp. The pooled libraries were sequenced on an Illumina MiSeq using v2 2x251 paired-end kits, which usually yielded roughly 1-2 million reads per sample. Libraries were pooled at about 4 nM per sample, and 5-7% PhiX was added to improve cluster recognition. In the authors' own workflow: Using tag matching that tolerated one base-pair mismatch, Decombinator assigned V and J genes to FASTQ reads that had been processed by Demultiplexor. UMIs were used by Collapsinator to correct both sequencing errors and frequency errors arising from PCR heterogeneity. TCRs were translated and CDR3s were extracted from the conserved cysteine to the FGXG phenylalanine by CDR3Translator, with non-productive sequences being flagged. Repertoires were subsampled to equal numbers of UMI-defined TCRs before Gini, Shannon entropy and inverse Simpson indices were calculated. Power-law fits to clonotype abundance distributions were performed by maximum likelihood within the linear range. For one naive CD8 sample, the pipeline and MIGEC produced similar UMI counts, unique TCR numbers and clonal distributions. Repertoires were searched for approximately 7,000 CMV-associated CDR3 sequences compiled from VDJdb and a published dataset. The public reads were quality trimmed at Q25 with fastp and then assembled into clones with MiXCR by TCRdb, keeping productive beta chains. Each CDR3 protein gets just one entry, which takes the most common genes and DNA from the rows behind it. TCRdb assigned the V and J calls; the authors' analysis was not used. The sample table contains 95,000 to 150,000 distinct CDR3 sequences; only one count was recorded for roughly 36% of them. The ten top clones hold less than 1% of the sample.

Including cysteine and phenylalanine, the CDR3 has 16 amino acids. The entry retains the CDR3 DNA only, 48 bases that are in frame from base 1. Trimming takes 3 bases from V and 0 bases from J, and the germline ends sit 11 bases apart. From a lookup of the germline V gene, CDR1 and CDR2 are KGHSH and LQKENI. For this clonotype: Its antigen specificity is not known. No quality values exist for individual bases; no much larger clone is one base distant.

From the second PCR step on, the TCR alpha and beta chain libraries were amplified in separate reactions. The CMV status of each donor was determined by measuring IFNgamma production from CD4+ T cells after fresh PBMCs had been stimulated overnight with CMV viral lysate. CD4 T cells were positively selected with Miltenyi beads, followed by positive selection of CD8 T cells from the CD4-negative fraction. After staining for CD3, CD4, CD8, CD45RA, CD27 and a live/dead dye, cells were sorted on a BD Aria II into four subsets based on CD45RA and CD27. A few healthy volunteers provided blood, and each donor's sample was split into CD4 and CD8 T cells and then further divided into four differentiation subsets. Around 110 ml of peripheral blood was taken from each donor, and PBMC were separated by density-gradient centrifugation on Ficoll-Paque PLUS. Sorted cells were lysed in RLT buffer, after which RNA was extracted using a Qiagen RNeasy kit and stored at -80 degrees C.

Material: central memory CD4+ T cells from blood. The cell subset or site label, as the study defines it: central memory, CD45RA- CD27+. The origin of this receptor is a human donor in good health. The chain employs TRBV18 and TRBJ1-4; the D gene is possibly TRBD1, with 5 bases matching. Here is the DNA: TGTGCCAGCTCACCCAGACAGCAAACAACTAATGAAAAACTGTTTTTT. Its coded protein is CASSPRQQTTNEKLFF.